This paragraph covers one T cell receptor beta chain sequence. Its antigen remains unidentified. This entry belongs to a study of regulatory T cells in long-lasting Graves disease. Across the study: The definition of persistent Graves' disease was over 5 years of antithyroid drugs with positive TSH receptor antibodies.

Study-wide points: Peripheral blood, not thyroid tissue, was the sole material studied. Persistent disease was characterized by preferential usage of TRBV28, TRBJ1-2 and TRBJ2-5.

Time point meaning: persistent/refractory GD, antithyroid drugs over 5 years with positive TRAb. From RNA extracted from PBMCs, the TCR library was made. Per the germline V gene, CDR1 is LNHDA and CDR2 is SQIVND (reference sequence). The CDR3 extends over 17 amino acids. V shed 5 bases and J shed 0 bases, with 16 bases lying between them. Construction of the TCR beta libraries employed iRepertoire HTBI primers in conjunction with Arm-PCR of CDR3 regions. Methods used by the authors: Gene usage covered about 62 TRBV and more than 13 TRBJ segments. TCRdb ran MiXCR on the multiplex PCR reads and lists one entry per CDR3 protein. None of the V and J calls come from the authors' own analysis; TCRdb made them. The sample includes about 310,000 distinct CDR3 sequences, 22% of them seen just once.

This receptor was obtained from a female donor with Graves disease. The starting material was peripheral blood mononuclear cells (PBMCs), obtained when the disease was refractory, from a patient treated with antithyroid drugs. This chain connects TRBV19 to TRBJ2-2; D is undetermined. The CDR3 coding sequence is TGTGCCAGTAGTGACCCGGTGCCATTCGCGAACACCGGGGAGCTGTTTTTT. It specifies CASSDPVPFANTGELFF.